A selection of T cell receptor beta chains follows, all from one sample in a study of blood T cell repertoires in COVID-19. TCRdb's table, derived via immunoSEQ multiplex PCR, lists solely in-frame clones and lacks some. The sample includes about 440,000 clones, roughly 87% of them seen just once. The sample comprised PBMCs or T cells enriched from blood (not recorded which). These receptors came from a woman aged 18-29 years with acute COVID-19. Both conserved end residues are part of each CDR3.

CDR3 length | V gene | CDR3 protein
15 | TRBV6-5 | CASSPNRDTYYEQYF
15 | TRBV3-1/TRBV3-2 | CASSPKRDRKEKLFF
15 | TRBV5-4 | CASSLTGGGNYGYTF
15 | TRBV7-2 | CASSATSKHSYEQYF
12 | TRBV5-6 | CASSLKRDSALF
16 | TRBV28 | CASSLPTGGRLPEAFF
14 | TRBV9 | CASSAWEGNTEAFF
13 | TRBV10-1 | CASRQGDTGELFF
15 | TRBV2 | CASSPDRGATDTQYF
19 | TRBV11-3 | CASSLGTGGSLRGTDTQYF
15 | TRBV5-8 | CASSLGLNQDYGYTF
15 | TRBV9 | CASSPQYPGTDTQYF
14 | TRBV27 | CASSKFRGNQPQHF
13 | TRBV18 | CASSPSVGETQYF
16 | TRBV28 | CASSLSTTGTNEKLFF
15 | TRBV4-3 | CASSLAGDRPDTQYF
14 | TRBV4-3 | CASSPRRRDYGYTF
16 | TRBV4-3 | CASSLRVAGGYNEQFF
15 | TRBV3-1/TRBV3-2 | CASSPNTGGRETQYF
11 | TRBV6-5 | CASGLRGEAFF
12 | TRBV2 | CASSFNFYEQYF
14 | TRBV7-2 | CASSFSQGPYEQYF
15 | TRBV9 | CASSPDVGTQETQYF
17 | TRBV2 | CASVLSFMVRYNSPLHF
16 | TRBV28 | CASSYPRGQGNYGYTF
15 | TRBV7-2 | CASSFHRGPNEKLFF
14 | TRBV5-1 | CASSLMRGDEGYTF
16 | TRBV19 | CASSRGVIWRKETQYF
16 | TRBV24-1 | CATSDARHRPYYEQYF
15 | TRBV24-1 | CATSERTGYSYEQYF
13 | TRBV7-9 | CASSRSYNEKLFF
14 | TRBV27 | CASRSQGAKNIQYF
20 | TRBV28 | CASSFSPTVGTSGIYNEQFF
13 | TRBV29-1 | CSVRGLLGETQYF
17 | TRBV15 | CATSIEFGLAGAYEQYF
12 | TRBV3-1/TRBV3-2 | CASSQFGAEQYF
17 | TRBV25-1 | CASSDSPGTDYNSPLHF
13 | TRBV10-3 | CAITPGANQPQHF
15 | TRBV25-1 | CASSDLGRGQETQYF
14 | TRBV4-3 | CASSPGERAYGYTF
15 | TRBV7-7 | CASSQLAGGPNEQFF
15 | TRBV2 | CASRSTGGKDQPQHF
13 | TRBV12-3/TRBV12-4 | CASSPGQAFSYTF
16 | TRBV7-8 | CASSVISDRGINEQFF
15 | TRBV2 | CASTPETGAGQPQHF
19 | TRBV11-2 | CASSSYTGSRLLSYNEQFF
13 | TRBV5-6 | CASSAPGGYGYTF
14 | TRBV5-1 | CASSPGSSGSPLHF
15 | TRBV9 | CASSANRGRGETQYF
17 | TRBV21-1 | CASTGLAGGLDPDTQYF
16 | TRBV6-5 | CASSYSNPGTNEKLFF
15 | TRBV11-1 | CASSSPGTTTDTQYF
13 | TRBV5-6 | CASMRRGPTEAFF
14 | TRBV7-9 | CASLGQQSTDTQYF